These 32 T cell receptor beta chains were all obtained from the same sample, sequenced in a study of tumor-infiltrating lymphocytes in primary liver carcinoma. The input was approximately 0.45 ug total RNA; TCR beta cDNA was made from it with a constant-region primer. Three-round nested multiplex PCR performed with slightly modified ARM-PCR produced the TCR beta libraries. Running 9 to 10 cycles apiece, the first two PCR rounds relied on TRBV1-TRBV30 forward primers together with a C-beta reverse primer. TCRdb reprocessed the multiplex PCR reads via MiXCR and lists one record per CDR3 protein. The sample has more than 75,000 distinct CDR3 sequences, around 70% seen once. Total RNA and DNA came together from about 19-30 mg of bulk tissue without cell sorting. What was sequenced was liver tumor tissue from sampling region 1. The subset denotes: tumor region T1, superior pole. Receptor source: a man aged 40-55 years with primary liver carcinoma and hepatitis B virus infection.

For this clonotype: The conserved closing phenylalanine or tryptophan is absent in this CDR3, likely reflecting a read error. The rearrangement joins TRBV6-1 to TRBJ2-7; D could derive from TRBD1 or TRBD2 (6 bases each). CDR3 length: 15 amino acids. V dropped 2 bases and J dropped 4 bases, with 15 bases sitting between them. The germline V gene has CDR1 MNHNS and CDR2 SASEGT. This CDR3 is CASSEPAVGGYEQYI. CDR3 bases: TGTGCCAGCAGTGAACCTGCGGTAGGGGGGTACGAGCAGTACATC.

This clonotype was recorded only once. A much larger clone differs by one base, so this may be a read error. The V gene is TRBV2, the J gene TRBJ2-5, with 7 bases aligning to TRBD1. Trimming cost V 4 bases and J 7 bases; bases outside gene matches: 3. Germline V gene sequence: CDR1 SNHLY, CDR2 FYNNEI. The CDR3 has 12 amino acids. The CDR3 is CASSGGGVTQYF. CDR3 sequence (DNA): TGTGCCAGCAGTGGAGGGGGCGTGACCCAGTACTTC.

This clonotype was picked up many times. The chain is built from TRBV6-5 and TRBJ1-3; D unresolved. Trimming took 0 bases from V and 0 from J, leaving 9 bases between them. The germline V gene encodes CDR1 MNHEY and CDR2 SVGAGI. There are 16 residues in the CDR3. The chain's CDR3 is CASSYSSLLSGNTIYF. CDR3 coding DNA: TGTGCCAGCAGTTACTCTAGTCTACTCTCTGGAAACACCATATATTTT.

This chain uses TRBV11-2 with TRBJ2-5; D may be TRBD1 (5 bases). The V and J ends lost 8 bases and 7 bases respectively, with 17 bases between them. Germline CDR1 and CDR2: SGHAT and FQNNGV. The CDR3 loop spans 13 amino acids. CDR3: CASQQVTLGTQYF. The CDR3 bases are TGTGCCAGCCAACAGGTCACCCTGGGGACCCAGTACTTC.

Remarks on this clonotype: One end of the junction varies from germline; a read error may be responsible. The chain employs TRBV6-1 and TRBJ2-5; TRBD2 is a possible D gene (5 bases). Germline lookup yields CDR1 MNHNS and CDR2 SASEGT. This CDR3 is built from 15 residues. In DNA form, the CDR3 reads TGTGCCAGCAGTGAAGTAAAGACGGGGAAAGATACCCAGTACTTC. Its translation: CASSEVKTGKDTQYF.

To note about this clonotype: The germline gene is not matched at one end of the junction; a read error may be the cause. This chain joins TRBV6-6 and TRBJ2-1; 7 bases fit TRBD2. CDR3 size: 14 residues. Per the germline V gene, CDR1 is MNHNY and CDR2 is SVGAGI (reference sequence). The CDR3 coding sequence is TGTGCCAGCAGTTACGGCGGGAGAGCGGTTAAGCAGTTCTTT. As protein: CASSYGGRAVKQFF.

By proportion, this clonotype is medium-sized (0.01 to 0.1%). The V and J genes are TRBV29-1 and TRBJ2-3, with 8 bases matching TRBD2. Germline values: CDR1 SQVTM, CDR2 ANQGSEA. The CDR3 covers 14 residues. Unmatched junction bases numbered 7, after V lost 3 bases and J lost 5 bases. CDR3 nucleotide sequence: TGCAGCGTTGATGACGGGAGGGCAGGAGATACGCAGTATTTT. It encodes CSVDDGRAGDTQYF.

To note about this clonotype: A read error may produce the germline difference seen at one junction end. The V gene is TRBV7-9, the J gene TRBJ1-3; D is unclear. CDR1 and CDR2 (germline): SEHNR, FQNEAQ (reference sequence). This CDR3 contains 17 residues. The CDR3 here is CASSSWTVESSGDTIYF. DNA of the CDR3: TGTGCCAGCAGCTCTTGGACGGTCGAGAGCTCTGGAGACACCATATATTTT.

Note on this clonotype: The junction and the germline gene differ at one end; a read error may be behind it. The chain's CDR3 is CASSLESLAGSCEQFF. CDR3 DNA: TGTGCCAGCAGCCTAGAGTCCCTAGCGGGATCCTGTGAGCAGTTCTTC. The rearrangement joins TRBV11-3 to TRBJ2-1; 9 bases agree with TRBD2. The CDR3 totals 16 residues. In germline, CDR1 is SGHNT, CDR2 YENEEA.

This clonotype was counted ten times or more. V gene TRBV12-3 or TRBV12-4 combines with J gene TRBJ2-1, with 9 bases that match TRBD1. The ends lost 3 bases at V and 9 bases at J; junction bases unmatched: 12. This CDR3 is built from 16 residues. The CDR3 sequence: CASSLPGTGLRGEQFF. The CDR3 nucleotides are TGTGCCAGCAGTTTGCCCGGGACAGGGCTCCGGGGTGAGCAGTTCTTC.

In regard to this clonotype: A read error is likely, as this CDR3 ends without the conserved phenylalanine or tryptophan. The chain carries TRBV12-3 or TRBV12-4 and TRBJ1-1; possibly TRBD1 for D (5 bases). Trimming removed 7 bases from V and 4 bases from J, with 13 bases in between. The CDR3 extends over 13 amino acids. The CDR3 DNA is TGTGCCAGCACTCCCCGGGGGGGCACTGAAGCTTTCCTT. This translates into CASTPRGGTEAFL.

Concerning this clonotype itself: One junction end does not reproduce the germline sequence, and a read error may be involved. The rearrangement joins TRBV6-1 to TRBJ2-3; the D gene is possibly TRBD2 (6 bases). Germline V gene data show CDR1 as MNHNS and CDR2 as SASEGT. CDR3 size: 16 residues. CDR3 sequence reads: CVSSETSTASTDTQYF. For the CDR3, the DNA is TGTGTCAGCAGTGAAACTAGCACTGCTAGCACAGATACACAGTATTTT.

Comments on this clonotype: The CDR3 does not end in the conserved phenylalanine or tryptophan, so this is likely a read error. The DNA is omitted, as the CDR3 cannot be located on it reliably, and the CDR3 follows TCRdb's listing. The chain combines TRBV28 with TRBJ2-7; the D call of TRBD1 is as the table states it, not checked on the DNA. The CDR3 comprises 12 residues, both ends counted. Per germline, CDR1 MDHEN and CDR2 SYDVKM. The CDR3 is CASSRADKKEYS.

This sequence joins TRBV6-5 and TRBJ2-7; 12 nucleotides match TRBD2. Germline V gene sequence: CDR1 MNHEY, CDR2 SVGAGI. The length of the CDR3 is 18 residues. CDR3 DNA: TGTGTCGGCAGTTACTCGAGGCTAGCGGGGGGGCGATCGAGTGAGCAGTACTTC. Amino acids: CVGSYSRLAGGRSSEQYF.

This clonotype was counted ten times or more. The genes are TRBV4-2 and TRBJ2-3; D remains unclear. The CDR3 has 14 residues. The germline gives CDR1 LGHNA, CDR2 YNFKEQ. The V and J ends lost 0 bases and 6 bases respectively, with 10 bases between them. The CDR3 reads CASSQDFGEDTQYF. Written as DNA, the CDR3 is TGTGCCAGCAGCCAAGACTTCGGCGAGGATACGCAGTATTTT.

By sample fraction, this clonotype is medium-sized. This CDR3 reads CASSENGREGSFF. The CDR3 nucleotides are TGTGCCAGCAGTGAAAACGGGAGGGAGGGCTCTTTCTTC. The chain employs TRBV6-1 and TRBJ2-1, with 8 bases fitting TRBD2. Germline V gene data show CDR1 as MNHNS and CDR2 as SASEGT. V trimming: 2 bases; J trimming: 16 bases; junction bases outside the gene matches: 10. CDR3 length: 13 residues.

Comments on this clonotype: The junction and the germline gene differ at one end; a read error may be behind it. The V gene is TRBV11-2, the J gene TRBJ2-5; TRBD2 matches 7 bases. The length of the CDR3 is 16 residues. The V gene's germline CDR1 is SGHAT and CDR2 FQNNGV. CDR3: CVSSPGGRQTIETQYF. CDR3 DNA sequence: TGTGTCAGCAGCCCGGGGGGAAGGCAGACAATAGAGACCCAGTACTTC.

This clonotype was detected ten times or more. The chain recombines TRBV7-9 with TRBJ2-1, with TRBD2 as a possible D gene (6 bases). Trimming stripped 5 bases from V and 6 bases from J, with 17 bases between. Germline V gives CDR1 SEHNR, CDR2 FQNEAQ (reference sequence). CDR3 length: 15 residues. CDR3 DNA sequence: TGTGCCAGCAGCCCCCGGGGGACGAGGGGCAATGAGCAGTTCTTC. Protein product: CASSPRGTRGNEQFF.

This clonotype has ten or more counts. The rearrangement uses TRBV4-1 and TRBJ2-2; D is unclear. CDR1 and CDR2 (germline): MGHRA, YSYEKL. CDR3 length: 16 amino acids. The ends were cut back, 0 bases at V and 5 bases at J, with 13 bases in the middle. DNA for the CDR3: TGCGCCAGCAGCCAAGAGCTGGCCGCGTGGACCGGGGAGCTGTTTTTT. Translating it yields CASSQELAAWTGELFF.

As concerns this clonotype: The junction departs from the called germline gene at one end, perhaps through a read error. V is TRBV12-3 or TRBV12-4 and J is TRBJ2-1; TRBD2 aligns across 8 bases. CDR3 size: 15 residues. CDR3 nucleotide sequence: TGTGCCAGCAGTCTCATTAGCGGGGTCTACAATGAGCAGCTCTTC. Its protein product is CASSLISGVYNEQLF.

In regard to this clonotype: The conserved phenylalanine or tryptophan normally closing the CDR3 is absent here, so this likely arose from a read error. The V and J genes are TRBV6-5 and TRBJ2-1; 11 bases map to TRBD2. This CDR3 has 16 amino acids. Germline CDR1 is MNHEY and CDR2 is SVGAGI. The V segment lost 6 bases and the J segment 10 bases; nucleotides outside the gene matches: 14. The CDR3 nucleotides read TGTGCCAGCAGCGGATTAGCGGGAGGGCCGGGGAAGGAGCAGTTCGTC. It yields the protein CASSGLAGGPGKEQFV.

This chain connects TRBV6-6 to TRBJ2-7, with 10 bases that match TRBD2. Germline values: CDR1 MNHNY, CDR2 SVGAGI (reference sequence). V dropped 2 bases and J dropped 5; count of bases not matched to a gene: 9. This CDR3 comprises 16 residues. CDR3 DNA: TGTGCCAGCAGTTACAATACGCCTAGCGGGAGCAACGAGCAGTACTTC. Amino acids: CASSYNTPSGSNEQYF.

The chain uses TRBV5-4 and TRBJ2-5, with 7 nucleotides matching TRBD1. The CDR3 loop spans 15 amino acids. Germline CDR1 and CDR2: SGHNT and YYREEE (reference sequence). CDR3 in amino acids: CVRSSITGVGETQYF. The CDR3 DNA is TGTGTCAGGAGCAGCATCACAGGGGTTGGCGAGACCCAGTACTTC.

To note about this clonotype: A junction end diverges from the germline sequence, so it may reflect a read error. This chain uses TRBV4-1 with TRBJ2-2, with D possibly called TRBD1 or TRBD2 (7 bases each). This CDR3 spans 14 amino acids. Per the germline V gene, CDR1 is MGHRA and CDR2 is YSYEKL. CDR3: CASRLGGQGGGLLF. CDR3 DNA: TGCGCCAGCAGACTAGGGGGCCAGGGCGGGGGACTGTTGTTT.

Details on this clonotype: The CDR3 does not close with the conserved phenylalanine or tryptophan, likely indicating a read error. This chain links TRBV6-5 with TRBJ2-4; TRBD2 agrees at 10 bases. CDR3 length: 16 residues. Germline V gene sequence: CDR1 MNHEY, CDR2 SVGAGI. The DNA for the CDR3 is TGTGCCTGCAGAGCACTAGCGGGGTTAGCCAAAAACATTCAGTACCTC. Protein sequence: CACRALAGLAKNIQYL.

The chain combines TRBV29-1 with TRBJ2-7; D is unclear. The CDR3 contains 13 residues. Per germline, CDR1 SQVTM and CDR2 ANQGSEA. V was clipped by 5 bases and J by 3 bases, with 14 bases between them. This chain's CDR3 is CSVTRAVGYEQYF. CDR3 nucleotide sequence: TGCAGCGTTACCCGGGCAGTGGGCTACGAGCAGTACTTC.

On this clonotype itself: At one end, the junction sequence differs from germline, possibly due to a read error. The chain has TRBV29-1 and TRBJ2-3, with 7 nucleotides matching TRBD2. The CDR3 is 14 residues long. The germline gives CDR1 SQVTM, CDR2 ANQGSEA. CDR3 sequence: CSVGGAGEPDTQYF. CDR3 coding DNA: TGCAGTGTTGGTGGGGCGGGAGAGCCAGATACGCAGTATTTT.

This chain uses TRBV12-3 or TRBV12-4 with TRBJ2-5; possibly TRBD1 for D (6 bases). The CDR3 has 14 residues. V was clipped by 4 bases and J by 7 bases, with 16 bases between them. The CDR3 spells CASSSPGVISTQYF. DNA for the CDR3: TGTGCCAGCAGTTCACCAGGGGTAATCTCGACCCAGTACTTC.

The CDR3 bases are TGTGCCAGCAGGGCAAGTAGCTATGGCTACACCTTC. It translates to CASRASSYGYTF. The V gene is TRBV12-3 or TRBV12-4, the J gene TRBJ1-2, with D unclear. The CDR3 contains 12 residues. Deletions cut 6 bases from V and 4 bases from J, with 9 bases between.

As to this clonotype: At one boundary the junction diverges from the germline segment, which might be a read error. CDR3 sequence: CIVEDRRRANEQFF. The CDR3 DNA is TGCATCGTTGAAGACCGTAGAAGAGCAAATGAGCAGTTCTTC. The J gene is TRBJ2-1, the V gene TRBV29-1; no clear D gene. This CDR3 contains 14 residues. In germline, CDR1 is SQVTM, CDR2 ANQGSEA.

A note on this clonotype: This could be a read error, since a much larger clone is one nucleotide away. V usage is TRBV28 and J usage is TRBJ2-2; maybe TRBD2 (5 bases). This CDR3 has 13 amino acids. The germline V gene encodes CDR1 MDHEN and CDR2 SYDVKM. CDR3 sequence (DNA): TGTGCCAGCAGGGACGGGAACACCGGGGAGCCGTTTTTT. It encodes CASRDGNTGEPFF. Together with reference TRBV28 and TRBJ2-2, the CDR3 gives the full variable domain: DVKVTQSSRYLVKRTGEKVFLECVQDMDHENMFWYRQDPGLGLRLIYFSYDVKMKEKGDIPEGYSVSREKKERFSLILESASTNQTSMYLCASRDGNTGEPFFGEGSRLTVL.

Comments on this clonotype: Relative to the germline gene, one junction end is altered; a read error may explain this. The CDR3 nucleotides read TGCGCCAGCTGCCAAGATGTAGGCTCTGGCTACACCTTC. This encodes CASCQDVGSGYTF. This chain joins TRBV4-1 and TRBJ1-2; no definite D call. The germline CDR1 and CDR2 sequences are MGHRA and YSYEKL. This CDR3 is 13 amino acids long.